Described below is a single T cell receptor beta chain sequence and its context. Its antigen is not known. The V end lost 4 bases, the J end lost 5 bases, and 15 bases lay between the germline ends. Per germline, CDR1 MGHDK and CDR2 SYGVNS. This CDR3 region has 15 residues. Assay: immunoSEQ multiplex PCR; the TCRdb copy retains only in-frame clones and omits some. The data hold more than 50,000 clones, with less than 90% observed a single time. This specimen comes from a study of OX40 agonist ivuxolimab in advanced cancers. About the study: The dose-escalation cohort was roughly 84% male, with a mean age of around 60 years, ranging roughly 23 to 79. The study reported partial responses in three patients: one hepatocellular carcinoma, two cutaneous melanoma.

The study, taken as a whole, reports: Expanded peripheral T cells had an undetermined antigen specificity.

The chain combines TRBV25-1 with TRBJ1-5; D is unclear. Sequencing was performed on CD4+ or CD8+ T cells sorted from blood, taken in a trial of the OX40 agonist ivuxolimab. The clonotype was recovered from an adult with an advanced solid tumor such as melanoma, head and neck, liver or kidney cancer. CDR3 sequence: CASSGRTTIDQPQHF. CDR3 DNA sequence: TGTGCCAGCAGTGGGAGGACGACAATTGATCAGCCCCAGCATTTT.